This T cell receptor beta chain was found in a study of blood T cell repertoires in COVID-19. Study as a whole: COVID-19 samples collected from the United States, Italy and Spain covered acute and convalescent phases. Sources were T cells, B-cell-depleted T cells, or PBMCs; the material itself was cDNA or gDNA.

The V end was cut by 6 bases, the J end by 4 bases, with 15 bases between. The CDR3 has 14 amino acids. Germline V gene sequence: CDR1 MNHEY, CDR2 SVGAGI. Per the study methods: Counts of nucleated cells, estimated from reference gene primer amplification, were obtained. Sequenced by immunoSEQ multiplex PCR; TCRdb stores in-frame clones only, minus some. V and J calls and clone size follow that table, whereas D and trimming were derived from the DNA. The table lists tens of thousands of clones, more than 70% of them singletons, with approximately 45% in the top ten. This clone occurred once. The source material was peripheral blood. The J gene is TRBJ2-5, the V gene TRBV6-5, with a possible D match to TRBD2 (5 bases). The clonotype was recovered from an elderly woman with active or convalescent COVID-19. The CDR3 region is CASSRGSLGETQYF. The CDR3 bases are TGTGCCAGCAGCAGAGGGAGCTTGGGAGAGACCCAGTACTTC.